The 24 T cell receptor beta chains below come from one sample, sequenced in a study of regulatory T cells in long-lasting Graves disease. The authors built TCR beta libraries using iRepertoire HTBI primers and Arm-PCR of CDR3 regions. A single record per CDR3 protein comes from TCRdb applying MiXCR to the multiplex PCR reads. Among 560,000 or so distinct CDR3 sequences listed, about 16% were seen once. The time point denotes: newly diagnosed GD, antithyroid drugs for less than 3 months. PBMC-derived RNA was used for the TCR library. A further study also used this sample, focusing on T cells in Graves' hyperthyroidism and ophthalmopathy.

Sequenced material: peripheral blood mononuclear cells (PBMCs), taken at new diagnosis, from a patient treated with antithyroid drugs. The receptors shown here come from a man aged 18 to 30 with Graves disease.

This sequence joins TRBV5-1 and TRBJ1-2; 8 bases align to TRBD1. The CDR3 has 15 amino acids. V lost 4 bases to trimming and J lost 3 bases; unmatched junction nucleotides: 8. Germline V lookup: CDR1 SGHRS, CDR2 YFSETQ. CDR3 sequence (DNA): TGCGCCAGCAGCGCCCGGACAGGGATCGACTATGGCTACACCTTC. It translates to CASSARTGIDYGYTF.

This clonotype was recorded many times. The chain joins TRBV20-1 to TRBJ2-1; 8 nucleotides match TRBD2. The CDR3 contains 14 residues. J gave up 10 bases and V 0 bases, and 8 bases lay outside the gene matches. The germline V gene has CDR1 DFQATT and CDR2 SNEGSKA (reference sequence). In nucleotides, the CDR3 is TGCAGTGCTAGAGATTTGGGACTAGGCGGCGAGCAGTTCTTC. Its translation is CSARDLGLGGEQFF.

This clonotype was counted at least ten times. The V gene is TRBV3-1, the J gene TRBJ2-7; TRBD2 matches 11 bases. The CDR3 consists of 15 residues. The germline CDR1 and CDR2 sequences are LGHDT and YNNKEL (reference sequence). The V and J ends lost 4 bases and 4 bases, in that order; junction bases with no gene match: 6. CDR3 region: CASSLWVAGGYEQYF. Here the CDR3 DNA reads TGTGCCAGCAGCCTCTGGGTAGCGGGAGGGTACGAGCAGTACTTC.

V usage is TRBV7-8 and J usage is TRBJ2-3; TRBD1 matches 10 bases. The CDR3 runs to 16 residues. J lost 3 bases, V lost 1 base, and 4 bases had no gene match. CDR1 SGHVS and CDR2 FQNEAQ come from the germline V gene. The CDR3: CASSLGWGQGTDTQYF. DNA for the CDR3: TGTGCCAGCAGCTTAGGGTGGGGACAGGGGACAGATACGCAGTATTTT.

This clonotype was detected only a few times. The CDR3 here is CASSPRQFSPNYGYTF. The CDR3 DNA sequence: TGTGCCAGCAGTCCGAGACAGTTTTCGCCTAACTATGGCTACACCTTC. The J gene is TRBJ1-2, the V gene TRBV27, with a tentative D call TRBD1 (5 bases). Germline CDR1 is MNHEY and CDR2 is SMNVEV (reference sequence). This CDR3 is built from 16 residues. V lost 5 bases and J 0 bases, leaving 16 bases between the germline ends.

The rearrangement links TRBV20-1 to TRBJ1-1; no reliable D call. The CDR3 consists of 14 residues. Per the germline V gene, CDR1 is DFQATT and CDR2 is SNEGSKA (reference sequence). The CDR3 nucleotides are TGCAGCGATTACAGCGCCCCAGAGTCGACTGAAGCTTTCTTT. Translating gives CSDYSAPESTEAFF.

This clonotype occurred many times. The chain combines TRBV6-1 with TRBJ2-2; TRBD1 agrees at 10 bases. In germline, CDR1 is MNHNS, CDR2 SASEGT. Trimming took 7 bases from V and 5 from J; bases not matched to a gene: 7. The CDR3 is made up of 15 amino acids. CDR3 nucleotides: TGTGCCAGCATTGGACAGGGGGGGACGACCGGGGAGCTGTTTTTT. The encoded protein is CASIGQGGTTGELFF.

This chain links TRBV7-9 with TRBJ1-6; D possibly corresponds to TRBD1 (6 bases). The CDR3 is 16 amino acids. From germline, CDR1 is SEHNR and CDR2 FQNEAQ (reference sequence). Deletions cut 5 bases from V and 10 bases from J, with 21 bases between. CDR3 loop: CASSPPGRGEGSPLHF. CDR3 sequence (DNA): TGTGCCAGCAGCCCCCCTGGCAGGGGCGAAGGATCACCCCTCCACTTT.

The J gene is TRBJ2-7, the V gene TRBV3-1; TRBD1 is a possible D gene (6 bases). Germline lookup yields CDR1 LGHDT and CDR2 YNNKEL (reference sequence). V was cut by 3 bases and J by 0 bases, with 12 bases left in between. The CDR3 has 15 amino acids. The CDR3 nucleotides are TGTGCCAGCAGCCACCGGGACATGTTCTCCTACGAGCAGTACTTC. It specifies CASSHRDMFSYEQYF.

Many counts were recorded for this clonotype. J is TRBJ2-5 and V is TRBV12-3 or TRBV12-4; no definite D call. The CDR3 is made up of 13 amino acids. With 5 bases removed from V and 7 bases from J, the gap between germline ends came to 14 bases. Here the CDR3 reads CASSTMYKGTQYF. DNA of the CDR3: TGTGCCAGCAGTACTATGTACAAGGGGACCCAGTACTTC.

This clonotype showed up many times. The chain links TRBV11-2 to TRBJ2-2; unclear D gene. Trimming took off 2 bases at V and 9 bases at J, with 4 bases between the two ends. The CDR3 totals 11 residues. The germline CDR1 and CDR2 sequences are SGHAT and FQNNGV. In DNA, the CDR3 is TGTGCCAGCAGCTTAACCCGGGAGCTGTTTTTT. Protein: CASSLTRELFF.

There are a few counts of this clonotype. The V and J genes are TRBV7-9 and TRBJ1-2; 11 bases line up with TRBD1. The CDR3 extends over 17 amino acids. Germline lookup yields CDR1 SEHNR and CDR2 FQNEAQ (reference sequence). J lost 5 bases, V lost 3 bases, and 11 bases had no gene match. The CDR3 loop reads CASSLGRTGGIWYGYTF. For the CDR3, the DNA is TGTGCCAGCAGCTTGGGGAGGACAGGGGGCATTTGGTATGGCTACACCTTC. The whole variable domain, remainder taken from reference TRBV7-9 and TRBJ1-2, is DTGVSQNPRHKITKRGQNVTFRCDPISEHNRLYWYRQTLGQGPEFLTYFQNEAQLEKSRLLSDRFSAERPKGSFSTLEIQRTEQGDSAMYLCASSLGRTGGIWYGYTFGSGTRLTVV.

A remark on this clonotype: With a much larger clone just one base away, this may be a read error. As DNA, the CDR3 is TGTGCCAGCAGCCTAACAGGGCCAAGGGAGGCCCAGTACTTC. This gives the protein CASSLTGPREAQYF. V and J are TRBV28 and TRBJ2-1; D might be TRBD1 or TRBD2, each matching 6 bases. The closer fit of TRBJ2-5 to the DNA end suggests the J call may be wrong. Per the germline V gene, CDR1 is MDHEN and CDR2 is SYDVKM. This CDR3 contains 14 residues.

This clonotype came up a few times. J is TRBJ2-7 and V is TRBV29-1, with 9 bases lining up with TRBD1. The CDR3 totals 14 residues. The V gene end was trimmed by 6 bases and the J gene end by 1 base; junction bases not matched to a gene: 7. The germline V gene has CDR1 SQVTM and CDR2 ANQGSEA. The CDR3 bases are TGCAGCGTGGGGGACAGGGCGATATCCTACGAGCAGTACTTC. Its translation: CSVGDRAISYEQYF.

This clonotype was seen many times. The chain links TRBV7-6 to TRBJ1-5; 10 bases are a match to TRBD1. The germline gives CDR1 SGHVS, CDR2 FNYEAQ. V gave up 1 base and J gave up 3 bases; unmatched junction bases: 3. The CDR3 runs to 16 residues. The CDR3 bases are TGTGCCAGCAGCTTAGACGGGACAGGGGTCAATCAGCCCCAGCATTTT. Amino acid sequence: CASSLDGTGVNQPQHF. Full variable domain (outside the CDR3, taken from reference TRBV7-6 and TRBJ1-5): GAGVSQSPRYKVTKRGQDVALRCDPISGHVSLYWYRQALGQGPEFLTYFNYEAQQDKSGLPNDRFSAERPEGSISTLTIQRTEQRDSAMYRCASSLDGTGVNQPQHFGDGTRLSIL.

This clonotype was seen ten or more times. The J gene is TRBJ2-7, the V gene TRBV5-1, with D perhaps given as TRBD1 or TRBD2 (5 bases each). Trimming removed 4 bases from V and 2 bases from J, with 16 bases in between. The CDR3 contains 15 residues. Per the germline V gene, CDR1 is SGHRS and CDR2 is YFSETQ. For the CDR3, the DNA is TGCGCCAGCAGCCCTGGGACCAAAATAGCCTACGAGCAGTACTTC. As protein: CASSPGTKIAYEQYF.

This clonotype turned up a few times. The chain couples TRBV12-3 or TRBV12-4 to TRBJ1-2; D is possibly TRBD1 (5 bases). V lost 4 bases to trimming and J lost 8 bases, with 17 bases between them. CDR3 length: 14 residues. DNA of the CDR3: TGTGCCAGCAGTTACCCAGGGTCGGCTAAGGGCTACACCTTC. It yields the protein CASSYPGSAKGYTF.

This clonotype was seen only a few times. The chain joins TRBV20-1 to TRBJ2-2; D not certain. The CDR3 runs to 13 residues. Between the trimmed V and J ends, which lost 6 bases and 2 bases, there was a span of 10 bases. Germline V CDR1 and CDR2: DFQATT, SNEGSKA (reference sequence). The CDR3 sequence is CSARIHNTGELFF. Here the CDR3 DNA reads TGCAGTGCGCGGATACACAACACCGGGGAGCTGTTTTTT.

The chain recombines TRBV7-4 with TRBJ2-7, with a weak D call TRBD2 (6 bases). This CDR3 is built from 16 residues. Germline loops: CDR1 SGHVT, CDR2 SQSDAQ. Trimming left V 5 bases short and J 5 bases short, with 22 bases between. The CDR3 reads CASSPTPPGVGNEQYF. The CDR3 nucleotides are TGTGCCAGCAGCCCCACCCCCCCGGGAGTCGGGAACGAGCAGTACTTC. Drawing the rest from reference TRBV7-4 and TRBJ2-7, the complete variable domain is GAGVSQSPRYKVAKRGRDVALRCDSISGHVTLYWYRQTLGQGSEVLTYSQSDAQRDKSGRPSGRFSAERPERSVSTLKIQRTEQGDSAVYLCASSPTPPGVGNEQYFGPGTRLTVT.

This clonotype was detected many times. The V gene is TRBV20-1, the J gene TRBJ2-4; D gene ambiguous. The germline CDR1 and CDR2 sequences are DFQATT and SNEGSKA (reference sequence). This CDR3 spans 14 amino acids. Trimming removed 0 bases from V and 0 bases from J, with 6 bases in between. Here the CDR3 reads CSAREDLAKNIQYF. CDR3 DNA sequence: TGCAGTGCTAGAGAGGATTTAGCCAAAAACATTCAGTACTTC.

The CDR3 region is CASRSPGQGDYSNQPQHF. CDR3 bases: TGTGCCAGCAGGTCGCCAGGACAGGGGGATTATAGCAATCAGCCCCAGCATTTT. This rearrangement joins TRBV6-1 to TRBJ1-5; 10 bases match TRBD1. CDR1 is MNHNS and CDR2 is SASEGT in the germline V gene. Trimming took 6 bases from V and 0 from J; bases not matched to a gene: 11. CDR3 length equals 18 residues.

This clonotype was seen ten or more times. The rearrangement joins TRBV2 to TRBJ2-1; tentative D call: TRBD1 (6 bases). Germline loops: CDR1 SNHLY, CDR2 FYNNEI. The CDR3 is 17 amino acids. Trimming removed 6 bases at V and 6 bases at J, with 24 bases between. CDR3 amino acids: CASSYFSGRTGSNEQFF. CDR3 nucleotides: TGTGCCAGCAGCTACTTTTCGGGGCGAACAGGGTCCAATGAGCAGTTCTTC. Drawing the rest from reference TRBV2 and TRBJ2-1, the complete variable domain is EPEVTQTPSHQVTQMGQEVILRCVPISNHLYFYWYRQILGQKVEFLVSFYNNEISEKSEIFDDQFSVERPDGSNFTLKIRSTKLEDSAMYFCASSYFSGRTGSNEQFFGPGTRLTVL.

In the case of this clonotype: One junction end does not reproduce the germline sequence, and a read error may be involved. The chain couples TRBV28 to TRBJ1-4; 8 bases are a match to TRBD1. Looked up from germline, CDR1 is MDHEN and CDR2 is SYDVKM. CDR3 length equals 15 residues. The DNA for the CDR3 is TGTGCCAGCAGTTTAGGGGACAGGTGGAATGAAAAACTGTCTTTT. This sequence encodes CASSLGDRWNEKLSF.

The CDR3 DNA reads TGCGCCAGCAGCTTGGCCCAGGGGGACATAGGAGTTTATGGCTACACCTTC. It is translated as CASSLAQGDIGVYGYTF. The rearrangement joins TRBV5-1 to TRBJ1-2; 7 nucleotides line up with TRBD1. The length of the CDR3 is 17 residues. Trimming at V came to 0 bases and at J to 5 bases, leaving 13 bases not matched to a gene. Germline lookup yields CDR1 SGHRS and CDR2 YFSETQ.